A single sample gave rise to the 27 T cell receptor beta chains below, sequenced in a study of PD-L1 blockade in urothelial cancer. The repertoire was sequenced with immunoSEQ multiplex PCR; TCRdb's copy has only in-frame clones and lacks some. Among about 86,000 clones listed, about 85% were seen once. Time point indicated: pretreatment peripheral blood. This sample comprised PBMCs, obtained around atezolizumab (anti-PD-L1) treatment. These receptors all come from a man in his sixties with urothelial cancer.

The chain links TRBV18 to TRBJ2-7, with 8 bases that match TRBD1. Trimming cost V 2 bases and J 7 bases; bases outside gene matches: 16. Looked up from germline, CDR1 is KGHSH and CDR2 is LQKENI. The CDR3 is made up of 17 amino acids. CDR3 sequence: CASSPTGQGASSREQYF. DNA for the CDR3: TGTGCCAGCTCACCAACTGGTCAGGGGGCTTCGTCGCGGGAGCAGTACTTC.

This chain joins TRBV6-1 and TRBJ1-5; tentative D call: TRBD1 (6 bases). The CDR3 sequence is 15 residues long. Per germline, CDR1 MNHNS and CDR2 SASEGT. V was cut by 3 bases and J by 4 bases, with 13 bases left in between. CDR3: CASSDHHRANQPQHF. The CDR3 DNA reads TGTGCCAGCAGTGACCATCACAGGGCAAATCAGCCCCAGCATTTT.

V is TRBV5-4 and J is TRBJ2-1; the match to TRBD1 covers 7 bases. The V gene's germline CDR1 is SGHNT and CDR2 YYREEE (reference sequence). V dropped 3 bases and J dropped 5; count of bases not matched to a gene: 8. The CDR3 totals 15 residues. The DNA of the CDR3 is TGTGCCAGCAGCTCCCGGGACAGAGATAACAATGAGCAGTTCTTC. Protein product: CASSSRDRDNNEQFF.

In DNA form, the CDR3 reads TGTGCCAGCTCATCATACAGGGGGGGCACTGAAGCTTTCTTT. It codes for CASSSYRGGTEAFF. This rearrangement joins TRBV18 to TRBJ1-1; TRBD1 matches 8 bases. V lost 5 bases, J lost 4 bases, and 6 bases stayed unmatched. Germline V gives CDR1 KGHSH, CDR2 LQKENI. CDR3 size: 14 residues.

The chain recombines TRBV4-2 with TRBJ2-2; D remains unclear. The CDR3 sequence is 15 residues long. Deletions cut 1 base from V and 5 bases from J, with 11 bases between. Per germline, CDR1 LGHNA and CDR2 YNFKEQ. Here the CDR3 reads CASSQAQRVTGELFF. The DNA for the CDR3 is TGTGCCAGCAGCCAAGCTCAACGAGTTACCGGGGAGCTGTTTTTT.

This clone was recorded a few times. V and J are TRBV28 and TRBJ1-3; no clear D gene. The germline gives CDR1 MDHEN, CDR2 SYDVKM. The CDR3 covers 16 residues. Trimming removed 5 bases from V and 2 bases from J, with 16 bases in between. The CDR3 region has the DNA TGTGCCAGCAGTCTCATGGGCCTTTCTCCTGGAAACACCATATATTTT. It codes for CASSLMGLSPGNTIYF. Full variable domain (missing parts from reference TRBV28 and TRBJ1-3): DVKVTQSSRYLVKRTGEKVFLECVQDMDHENMFWYRQDPGLGLRLIYFSYDVKMKEKGDIPEGYSVSREKKERFSLILESASTNQTSMYLCASSLMGLSPGNTIYFGEGSWLTVV.

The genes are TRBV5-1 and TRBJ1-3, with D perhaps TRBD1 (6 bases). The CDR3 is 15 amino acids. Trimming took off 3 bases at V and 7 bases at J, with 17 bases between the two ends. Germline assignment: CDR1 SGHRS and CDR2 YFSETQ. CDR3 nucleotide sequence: TGCGCCAGCAGCTCCGCCGGGGGGCCCTATAACACCATATATTTT. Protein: CASSSAGGPYNTIYF.

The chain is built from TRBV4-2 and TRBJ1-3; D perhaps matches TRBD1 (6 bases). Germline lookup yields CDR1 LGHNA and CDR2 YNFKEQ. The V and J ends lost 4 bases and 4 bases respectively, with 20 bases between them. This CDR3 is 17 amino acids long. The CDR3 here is CASSPSLGGAKGNTIYF. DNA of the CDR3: TGTGCCAGCAGCCCGTCCCTGGGGGGGGCGAAAGGAAACACCATATATTTT.

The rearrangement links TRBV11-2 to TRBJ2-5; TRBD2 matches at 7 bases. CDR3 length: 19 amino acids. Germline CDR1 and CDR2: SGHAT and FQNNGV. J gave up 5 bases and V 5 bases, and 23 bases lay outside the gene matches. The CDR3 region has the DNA TGTGCCAGCAGCGCCACAGGTCTAACCGGGACTAAAGGACGGGAGACCCAGTACTTC. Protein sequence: CASSATGLTGTKGRETQYF.

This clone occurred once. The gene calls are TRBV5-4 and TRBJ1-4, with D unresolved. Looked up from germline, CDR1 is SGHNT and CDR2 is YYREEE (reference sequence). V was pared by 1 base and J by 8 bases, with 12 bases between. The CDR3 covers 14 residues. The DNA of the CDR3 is TGTGCCAGCAGCTTGTCACTTCAAACCGAAAAACTGTTTTTT. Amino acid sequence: CASSLSLQTEKLFF. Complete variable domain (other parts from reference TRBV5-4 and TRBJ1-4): ETGVTQSPTHLIKTRGQQVTLRCSSQSGHNTVSWYQQALGQGPQFIFQYYREEENGRGNFPPRFSGLQFPNYSSELNVNALELDDSALYLCASSLSLQTEKLFFGSGTQLSVL.

This chain's CDR3 is CAIMVVRGGYEQYF. The CDR3 nucleotides read TGTGCCATCATGGTCGTCCGGGGGGGCTACGAGCAGTACTTC. The V and J genes are TRBV10-3 and TRBJ2-7; TRBD2 agrees at 8 bases. V trimming: 7 bases; J trimming: 3 bases; junction bases outside the gene matches: 8. Germline CDR1 and CDR2: ENHRY and SYGVKD. The CDR3 contains 14 residues.

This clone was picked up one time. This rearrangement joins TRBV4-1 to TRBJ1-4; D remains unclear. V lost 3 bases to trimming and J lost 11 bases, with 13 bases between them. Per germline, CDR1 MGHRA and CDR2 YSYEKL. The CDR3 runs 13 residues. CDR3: CASSHVGSKKLFF. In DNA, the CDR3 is TGCGCCAGCAGCCACGTAGGGAGTAAGAAACTGTTTTTT.

The CDR3 sequence is CAWSEGGGNEQYF. The CDR3 DNA reads as TGTGCCTGGAGTGAAGGGGGCGGGAACGAGCAGTACTTC. The genes are TRBV30 and TRBJ2-7; tentative D call: TRBD1 (7 bases). V lost 1 base and J 5 bases, leaving 12 bases between the germline ends. The CDR3 consists of 13 residues. Germline-derived CDR1 and CDR2 are GTSNPN and SVGIG (reference sequence).

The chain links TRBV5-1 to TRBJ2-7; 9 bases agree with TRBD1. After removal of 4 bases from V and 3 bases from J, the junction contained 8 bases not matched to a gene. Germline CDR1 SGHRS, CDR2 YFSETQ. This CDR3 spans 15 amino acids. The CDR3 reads CASSPRTGDGYEQYF. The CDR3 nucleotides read TGCGCCAGCAGCCCCAGGACAGGGGATGGCTACGAGCAGTACTTC.

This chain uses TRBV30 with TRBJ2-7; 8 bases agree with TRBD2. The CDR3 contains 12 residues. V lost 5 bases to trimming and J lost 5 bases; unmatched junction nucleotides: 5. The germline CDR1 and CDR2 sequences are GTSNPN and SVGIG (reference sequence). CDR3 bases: TGTGCCTGGGGACTAGCTCGCAACGAGCAGTACTTC. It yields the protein CAWGLARNEQYF.

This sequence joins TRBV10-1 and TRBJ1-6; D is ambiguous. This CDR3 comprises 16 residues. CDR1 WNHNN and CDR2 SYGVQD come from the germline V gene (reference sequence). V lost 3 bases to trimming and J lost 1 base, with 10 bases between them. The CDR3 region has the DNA TGCGCCAGCAGTGAATCACAGCCATCCTATAATTCACCCCTCCACTTT. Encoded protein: CASSESQPSYNSPLHF.

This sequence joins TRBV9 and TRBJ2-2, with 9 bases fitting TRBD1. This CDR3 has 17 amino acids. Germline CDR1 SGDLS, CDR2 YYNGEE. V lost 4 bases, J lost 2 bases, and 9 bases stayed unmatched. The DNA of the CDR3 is TGTGCCAGCAGCCCGAAACCGGGACAGGGCAACACCGGGGAGCTGTTTTTT. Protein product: CASSPKPGQGNTGELFF. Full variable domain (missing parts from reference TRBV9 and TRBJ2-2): DSGVTQTPKHLITATGQRVTLRCSPRSGDLSVYWYQQSLDQGLQFLIQYYNGEERAKGNILERFSAQQFPDLHSELNLSSLELGDSALYFCASSPKPGQGNTGELFFGEGSRLTVL.

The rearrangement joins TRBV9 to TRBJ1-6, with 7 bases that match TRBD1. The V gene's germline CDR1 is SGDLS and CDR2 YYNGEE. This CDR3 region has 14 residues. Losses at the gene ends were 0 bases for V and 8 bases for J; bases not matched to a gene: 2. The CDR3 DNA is TGTGCCAGCAGCGTAGATACAGGGGATTCACCCCTCCACTTT. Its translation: CASSVDTGDSPLHF.

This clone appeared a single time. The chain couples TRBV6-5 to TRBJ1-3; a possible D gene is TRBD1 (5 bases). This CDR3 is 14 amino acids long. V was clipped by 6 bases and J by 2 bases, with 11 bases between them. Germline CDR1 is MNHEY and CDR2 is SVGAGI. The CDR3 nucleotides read TGTGCCAGCAGACCTGGGGGGGCTGGAAACACCATATATTTT. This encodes CASRPGGAGNTIYF.

This CDR3 reads CASSELGGAYEQYF. The CDR3 nucleotides read TGTGCCAGCAGTGAACTTGGCGGAGCCTACGAGCAGTACTTC. The chain carries TRBV6-1 and TRBJ2-7; D is undetermined. V gave up 2 bases and J gave up 2 bases, with 10 bases separating them. The CDR3 contains 14 residues. Germline V gene sequence: CDR1 MNHNS, CDR2 SASEGT.

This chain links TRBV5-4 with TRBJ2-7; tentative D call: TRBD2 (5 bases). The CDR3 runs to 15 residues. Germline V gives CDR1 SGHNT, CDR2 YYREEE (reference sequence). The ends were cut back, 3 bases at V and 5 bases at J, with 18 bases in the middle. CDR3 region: CASSYEGYLRDEQYF. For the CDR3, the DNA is TGTGCCAGCAGCTATGAGGGATACCTGAGGGACGAGCAGTACTTC.

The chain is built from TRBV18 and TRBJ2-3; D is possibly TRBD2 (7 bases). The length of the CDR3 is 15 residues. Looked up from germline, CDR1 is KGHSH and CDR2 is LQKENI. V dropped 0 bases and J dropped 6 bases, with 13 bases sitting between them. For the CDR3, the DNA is TGTGCCAGCTCACCACCCGGCAGGGGAGGGGATACGCAGTATTTT. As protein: CASSPPGRGGDTQYF.

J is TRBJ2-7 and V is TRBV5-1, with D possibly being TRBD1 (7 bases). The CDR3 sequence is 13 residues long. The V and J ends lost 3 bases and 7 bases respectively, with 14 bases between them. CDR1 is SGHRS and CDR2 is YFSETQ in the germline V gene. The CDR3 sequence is CASSSTGAGEQYF. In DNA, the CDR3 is TGCGCCAGCAGCTCCACAGGGGCGGGGGAGCAGTACTTC. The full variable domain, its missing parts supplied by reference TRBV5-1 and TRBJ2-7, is KAGVTQTPRYLIKTRGQQVTLSCSPISGHRSVSWYQQTPGQGLQFLFEYFSETQRNKGNFPGRFSGRQFSNSRSEMNVSTLELGDSALYLCASSSTGAGEQYFGPGTRLTVT.

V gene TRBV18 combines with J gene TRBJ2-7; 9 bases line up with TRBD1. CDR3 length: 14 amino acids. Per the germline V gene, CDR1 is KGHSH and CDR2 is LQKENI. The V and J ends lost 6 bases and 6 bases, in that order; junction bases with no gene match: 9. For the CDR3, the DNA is TGTGCCAGCTCCCCTACTACAGGGGGCATCGAGCAGTACTTC. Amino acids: CASSPTTGGIEQYF.

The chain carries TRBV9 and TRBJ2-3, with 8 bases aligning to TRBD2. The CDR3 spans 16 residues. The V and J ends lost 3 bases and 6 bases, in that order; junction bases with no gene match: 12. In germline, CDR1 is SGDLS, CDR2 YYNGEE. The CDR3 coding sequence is TGTGCCAGCAGCGCCGGGTCCGGGACTAGTTTCGATACGCAGTATTTT. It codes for CASSAGSGTSFDTQYF.

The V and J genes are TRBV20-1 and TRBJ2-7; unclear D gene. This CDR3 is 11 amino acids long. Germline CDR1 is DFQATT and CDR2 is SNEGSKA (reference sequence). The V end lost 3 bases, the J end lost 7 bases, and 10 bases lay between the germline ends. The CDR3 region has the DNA TGCAGTGCTAGCCCGCAGATAGAGCAGTACTTC. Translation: CSASPQIEQYF.

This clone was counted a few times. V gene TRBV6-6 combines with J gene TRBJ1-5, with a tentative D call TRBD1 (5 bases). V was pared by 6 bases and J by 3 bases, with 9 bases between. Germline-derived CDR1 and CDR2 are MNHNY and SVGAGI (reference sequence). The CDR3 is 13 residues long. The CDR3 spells CASSRQNNQPQHF. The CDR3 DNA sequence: TGTGCCAGCAGCAGACAGAACAATCAGCCCCAGCATTTT.